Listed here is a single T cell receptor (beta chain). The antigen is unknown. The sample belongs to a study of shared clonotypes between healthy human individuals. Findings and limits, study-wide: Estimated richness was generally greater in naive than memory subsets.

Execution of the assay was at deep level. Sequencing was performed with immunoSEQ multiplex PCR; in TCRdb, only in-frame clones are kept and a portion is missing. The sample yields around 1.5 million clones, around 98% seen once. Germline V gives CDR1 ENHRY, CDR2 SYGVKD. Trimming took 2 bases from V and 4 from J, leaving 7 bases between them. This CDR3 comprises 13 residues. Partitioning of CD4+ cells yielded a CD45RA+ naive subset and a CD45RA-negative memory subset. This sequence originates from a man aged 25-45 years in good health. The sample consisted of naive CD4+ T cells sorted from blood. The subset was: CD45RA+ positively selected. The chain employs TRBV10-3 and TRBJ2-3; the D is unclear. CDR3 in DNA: TGTGCCATCAGTGAGGCAACCCCAGATACGCAGTATTTT. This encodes CAISEATPDTQYF.